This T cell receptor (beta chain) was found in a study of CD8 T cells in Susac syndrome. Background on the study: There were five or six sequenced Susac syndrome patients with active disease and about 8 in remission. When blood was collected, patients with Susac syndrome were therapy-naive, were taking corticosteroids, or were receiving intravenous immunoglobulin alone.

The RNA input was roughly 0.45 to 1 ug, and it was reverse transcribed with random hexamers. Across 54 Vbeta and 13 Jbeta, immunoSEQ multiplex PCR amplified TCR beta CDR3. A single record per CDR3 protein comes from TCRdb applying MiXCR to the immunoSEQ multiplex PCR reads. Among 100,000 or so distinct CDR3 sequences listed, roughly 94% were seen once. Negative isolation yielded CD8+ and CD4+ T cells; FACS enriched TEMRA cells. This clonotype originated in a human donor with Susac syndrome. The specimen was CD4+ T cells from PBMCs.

For the CDR3, the DNA is TGCGCCAGCAGCTCGGGCCGGGGGAATGAGCAGTTCTTC. This gives the protein CASSSGRGNEQFF. The chain is built from TRBV5-1 and TRBJ2-1; a weak D match, TRBD2 (6 bases). This CDR3 comprises 13 residues. Trimming cost V 3 bases and J 7 bases, with 11 bases left between them. Germline CDR1 reads SGHRS; CDR2 reads YFSETQ.